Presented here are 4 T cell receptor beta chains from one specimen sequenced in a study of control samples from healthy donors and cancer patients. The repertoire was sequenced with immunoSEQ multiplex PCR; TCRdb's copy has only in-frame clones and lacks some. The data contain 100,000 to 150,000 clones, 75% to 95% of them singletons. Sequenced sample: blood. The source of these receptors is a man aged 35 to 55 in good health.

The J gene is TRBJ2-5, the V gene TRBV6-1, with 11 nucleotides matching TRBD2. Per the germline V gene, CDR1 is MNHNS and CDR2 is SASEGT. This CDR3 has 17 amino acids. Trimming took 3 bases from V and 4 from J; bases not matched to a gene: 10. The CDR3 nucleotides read TGTGCCAGCAGTGATGGTCTAGCGGGGGGCATAGGAGAGACCCAGTACTTC. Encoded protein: CASSDGLAGGIGETQYF.

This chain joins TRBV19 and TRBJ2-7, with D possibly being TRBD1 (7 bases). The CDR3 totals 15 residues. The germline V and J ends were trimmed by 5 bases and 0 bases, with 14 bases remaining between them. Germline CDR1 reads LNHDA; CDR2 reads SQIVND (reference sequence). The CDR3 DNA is TGTGCCAGTAGTCCGCGGGACAGTAGCTCCTACGAGCAGTACTTC. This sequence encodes CASSPRDSSSYEQYF.

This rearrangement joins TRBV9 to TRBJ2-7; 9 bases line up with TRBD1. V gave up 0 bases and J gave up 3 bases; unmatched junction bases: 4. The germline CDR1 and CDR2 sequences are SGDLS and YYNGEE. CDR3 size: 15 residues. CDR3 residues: CASSVGGTGNYEQYF. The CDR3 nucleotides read TGTGCCAGCAGCGTAGGTGGGACAGGGAACTACGAGCAGTACTTC.

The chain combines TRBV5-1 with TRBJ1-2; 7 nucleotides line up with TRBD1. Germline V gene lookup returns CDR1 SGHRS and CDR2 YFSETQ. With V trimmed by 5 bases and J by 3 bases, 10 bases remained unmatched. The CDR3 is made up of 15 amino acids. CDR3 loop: CASSLTTGSYYGYTF. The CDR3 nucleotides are TGCGCCAGCAGTTTAACGACAGGGAGCTACTATGGCTACACCTTC. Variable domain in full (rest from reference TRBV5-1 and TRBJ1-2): KAGVTQTPRYLIKTRGQQVTLSCSPISGHRSVSWYQQTPGQGLQFLFEYFSETQRNKGNFPGRFSGRQFSNSRSEMNVSTLELGDSALYLCASSLTTGSYYGYTFGSGTRLTVV.